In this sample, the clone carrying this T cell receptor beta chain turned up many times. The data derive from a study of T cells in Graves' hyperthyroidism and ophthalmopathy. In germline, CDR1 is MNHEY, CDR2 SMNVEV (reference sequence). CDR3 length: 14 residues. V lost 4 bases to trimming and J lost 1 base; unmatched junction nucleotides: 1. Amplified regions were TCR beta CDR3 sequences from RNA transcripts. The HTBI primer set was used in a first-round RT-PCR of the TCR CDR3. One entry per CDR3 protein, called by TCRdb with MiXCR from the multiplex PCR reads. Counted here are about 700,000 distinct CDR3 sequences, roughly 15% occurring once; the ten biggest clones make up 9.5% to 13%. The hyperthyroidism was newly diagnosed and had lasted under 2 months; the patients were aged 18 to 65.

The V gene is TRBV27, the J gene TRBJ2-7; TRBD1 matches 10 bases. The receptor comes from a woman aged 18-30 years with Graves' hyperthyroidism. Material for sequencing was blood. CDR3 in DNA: TGTGCCAGCAGTTGGGACAGGGGATCCTACGAGCAGTACTTC. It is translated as CASSWDRGSYEQYF.